This entry lists 29 T cell receptor beta chains sequenced from one sample in a study of T cells in women clearing cervical HPV infection. Clones were read by immunoSEQ multiplex PCR, and TCRdb kept only the in-frame ones, dropping some. The sample includes tens of thousands of clones. The sequencing sample was made of blood buffy coat. Source of these receptors: a woman between 18 and 70 years old with a cervical HPV16 infection that either progressed to CIN3+ or cleared (not recorded which).

Remarks on this clone: The read stops 3 residues short of the end of the CDR3; the missing end is completed from the germline J gene. The chain employs TRBV20-1 and TRBJ2-5; 8 bases are a match to TRBD1. The V segment lost 3 bases and the J segment 5 bases; nucleotides outside the gene matches: 11. This CDR3 contains 15 residues. CDR1 is DFQATT and CDR2 is SNEGSKA in the germline V gene (reference sequence). The sequenced part of the CDR3 DNA is TGCAGTGCTAGGAGCCTCAGGGGGCAGGAGGAGACC. Encoded protein: CSARSLRGQEET. The full CDR3 reads CSARSLRGQEETQYF.

Concerning this clone itself: The read comes to an end 3 residues before the CDR3 does, leaving the germline J gene to fill in the end. This chain links TRBV30 with TRBJ1-1; the D gene is possibly TRBD1 (5 bases). This CDR3 is built from 13 residues. Germline V gene lookup returns CDR1 GTSNPN and CDR2 SVGIG (reference sequence). CDR3 DNA, as far as it was read: TGTGCCTGGAGTGCCCCGGGACTCCAGACC. Protein product: CAWSAPGLQT. The full CDR3 sequence reads CAWSAPGLQTAFF.

The CDR3 DNA, read in part, is TGTGCCAGCAGTGCCAGGGGCGAGAGCAATCAGCCC. As protein: CASSARGESNQP. The CDR3 in its entirety is CASSARGESNQPQHF. The rearrangement joins TRBV6-1 to TRBJ1-5; TRBD1 might be the D (6 bases). The read ends 3 residues shy of where the CDR3 ends; the end is completed using the germline J gene. This CDR3 spans 15 amino acids. V was clipped by 4 bases and J by 1 base, with 11 bases between them. CDR1 MNHNS and CDR2 SASEGT come from the germline V gene.

Remarks on this clone: The CDR3 is cut off 3 residues early in the read; its end comes from the germline J gene. The V call is TRBV30, the J call TRBJ1-6, with TRBD1 as a possible D gene (6 bases). CDR3 size: 14 residues. The ends were cut back, 1 base at V and 7 bases at J, with 11 bases in the middle. Germline V gene data show CDR1 as GTSNPN and CDR2 as SVGIG (reference sequence). The CDR3 protein is CAWSGGLGNSPLHF. CDR3 DNA, as far as it was read: TGTGCCTGGAGTGGGGGGCTGGGGAATTCACCC.

With respect to this clone: The read terminates 3 residues ahead of where the CDR3 ends, so the germline J gene completes it. J is TRBJ2-4 and V is TRBV7-9; D is unresolved. The CDR3 has 14 residues. Germline CDR1 is SEHNR and CDR2 is FQNEAQ (reference sequence). CDR3 bases read: TGTGCCAGCAGCTTAGCGACTTCAACATATGGT. Its protein product is CASSLATSTYG. The CDR3, in full, reads CASSLATSTYGQYF.

In regard to this clone: The CDR3 end falls 3 residues outside the read, so it is completed with the germline J gene. This chain links TRBV30 with TRBJ1-2; maybe TRBD1 (6 bases). Germline loops: CDR1 GTSNPN, CDR2 SVGIG (reference sequence). The V gene lost 2 bases and the J gene lost 4 bases, with 17 bases spanning the gap. The CDR3 contains 15 residues. CDR3 DNA, as far as it was read: TGTGCCTGGAGTAGGGGGAATGTTGGGGGCTATGGC. This gives the protein CAWSRGNVGGYG. The whole CDR3 sequence reads CAWSRGNVGGYGYTF.

A note on this clone: The read ends 3 residues before the CDR3 terminus; that terminus is restored from the germline J gene. This chain uses TRBV18 with TRBJ1-3; no clear D. V was clipped by 5 bases and J by 0 bases, with 14 bases between them. The CDR3 has 16 residues. Per germline, CDR1 KGHSH and CDR2 LQKENI. CDR3 residues: CASSFPGNYSGNTIYF. CDR3 DNA, as far as it was read: TGTGCCAGCTCATTTCCAGGCAATTACTCTGGAAACACC.

Regarding this clone: The read ends 3 residues shy of where the CDR3 ends; the end is completed using the germline J gene. The V gene is TRBV19, the J gene TRBJ1-2, with 7 positions matching TRBD1. The germline CDR1 and CDR2 sequences are LNHDA and SQIVND (reference sequence). The CDR3 length is 15 residues. The chain's CDR3 is CASSKGQPLSYDYTF. The part of the CDR3 DNA that was read is TGTGCCAGTAGTAAGGGACAGCCACTCTCCTACGAC. The full variable domain, rest sourced from reference TRBV19 and TRBJ1-2, is DGGITQSPKYLFRKEGQNVTLSCEQNLNHDAMYWYRQDPGQGLRLIYYSQIVNDFQKGDIAEGYSVSREKKESFPLTVTSAQKNPTAFYLCASSKGQPLSYDYTFGSGTRLTVV.

To note about this clone: The CDR3 extends 3 residues past the end of the read, so its final part is completed from the germline J gene. The V and J genes are TRBV5-1 and TRBJ1-3; perhaps TRBD1 as D (5 bases). Trimming cost V 5 bases and J 0 bases, with 12 bases left between them. Germline assignment: CDR1 SGHRS and CDR2 YFSETQ. The CDR3 length is 15 residues. The CDR3 spells CASRLGQSSGNTIYF. The CDR3 DNA, read in part, is TGCGCCAGCAGGCTGGGGCAGAGCTCTGGAAACACC.

A remark on this clone: The read comes to an end 3 residues before the CDR3 does, leaving the germline J gene to fill in the end. The chain carries TRBV29-1 and TRBJ2-3; D may be TRBD2 (5 bases). The CDR3 is 13 residues long. The V end was cut by 4 bases, the J end by 3 bases, with 11 bases between. The germline V gene has CDR1 SQVTM and CDR2 ANQGSEA. Partial CDR3 DNA: TGCAGCGTTGTCCGGGGAAAGACAGATACG. It codes for CSVVRGKTDT. The full CDR3 protein is CSVVRGKTDTQYF.

Comment on this clone: The CDR3 end lies 3 residues beyond the end of the read and is filled in from the germline J gene. The J gene is TRBJ2-7, the V gene TRBV5-4; TRBD1 matches at 10 bases. Trimming cost V 0 bases and J 6 bases; bases outside gene matches: 9. Germline V gene sequence: CDR1 SGHNT, CDR2 YYREEE (reference sequence). The CDR3 is 16 amino acids. The CDR3 spells CASSLALGTGAVEQYF. The DNA read from the CDR3 is TGTGCCAGCAGCTTGGCCCTGGGGACAGGGGCCGTCGAG.

Of note for this clone: Sequencing ends 3 residues short of the CDR3 end; the germline J gene provides the rest. V and J are TRBV7-9 and TRBJ2-3; D might be TRBD2 (6 bases). The V gene lost 6 bases and the J gene lost 7 bases, with 17 bases spanning the gap. Germline CDR1 and CDR2: SEHNR and FQNEAQ (reference sequence). The CDR3 runs 14 residues. CDR3 amino acids: CASRPKLGGNTQYF. The sequenced CDR3 bases are TGTGCCAGCAGACCCAAGTTAGGCGGGAATACG.

As for this clone: Read data end 3 residues before the CDR3 end; the end is taken from the germline J gene. V is TRBV7-8 and J is TRBJ2-2; no reliable D call. Germline V gene lookup returns CDR1 SGHVS and CDR2 FQNEAQ. V was cut by 5 bases and J by 3 bases, with 7 bases left in between. The CDR3 is 13 residues long. The CDR3 reads CASSPSDTGELFF. The CDR3 DNA, read in part, is TGTGCCAGCAGCCCCTCCGACACCGGGGAG.

Comment on this clone: Sequencing ends 3 residues short of the CDR3 end; the germline J gene provides the rest. The chain is built from TRBV7-6 and TRBJ2-3; D might be TRBD2 (7 bases). Per germline, CDR1 SGHVS and CDR2 FNYEAQ. This CDR3 contains 14 residues. CDR3 bases read: TGTGCCAGCAGCTTCGGGACACGGGGGGAGACG. Amino acid sequence: CASSFGTRGET. The full CDR3 is CASSFGTRGETQYF.

Comments on this clone: The read stops 3 residues short of the end of the CDR3; the missing end is completed from the germline J gene. V usage is TRBV19 and J usage is TRBJ1-3; tentative D call: TRBD1 (5 bases). The CDR3 sequence is 14 residues long. V was shortened by 9 bases and J by 9 bases, with 21 bases between the two germline ends. In germline, CDR1 is LNHDA, CDR2 SQIVND (reference sequence). The CDR3 sequence is CASKPGLQGGTIYF. The DNA read from the CDR3 is TGTGCCAGCAAACCGGGACTACAAGGAGGCACC.

This clone is medium-sized by frequency. The read gets to within 3 residues of the CDR3 end, and the germline J gene fills in the rest. This same CDR3 is encoded by further DNA sequences in the sample. V usage is TRBV6-4 and J usage is TRBJ2-3; TRBD2 agrees at 12 bases. The CDR3 length is 15 residues. Germline CDR1 reads MRHNA; CDR2 reads SNTAGT. The J segment lost 3 bases and the V segment lost 2 bases, leaving 0 bases of the junction unmatched. CDR3 region: CASSDGTSGTDTQYF. The sequenced part of the CDR3 DNA is TGTGCCAGCAGTGACGGGACTAGCGGGACAGATACG.

Partial CDR3 DNA: TGCAGTGCTAGCGTCAGGGAGTACGAG. Encoded protein: CSASVREYE. The entire CDR3 protein reads CSASVREYEAFF. V usage is TRBV20-1 and J usage is TRBJ1-1; a weak D match, TRBD1 (5 bases). The CDR3 extends 3 residues past the end of the read, so its final part is completed from the germline J gene. The V gene's germline CDR1 is DFQATT and CDR2 SNEGSKA (reference sequence). The CDR3 loop spans 12 amino acids.

Turning to this clone: The read ends 3 residues early relative to the CDR3; the germline J gene fills the gap. This chain joins TRBV20-1 and TRBJ2-2, with TRBD2 as a possible D gene (5 bases). V dropped 8 bases and J dropped 5 bases, with 15 bases sitting between them. The CDR3 loop spans 13 amino acids. Germline V gene lookup returns CDR1 DFQATT and CDR2 SNEGSKA (reference sequence). Incomplete CDR3 DNA: TGCAGTTTTGGGCTAGCCGGTACCGGGGAG. Its translation is CSFGLAGTGE. The complete CDR3 protein is CSFGLAGTGELFF.

With respect to this clone: The read comes to an end 3 residues before the CDR3 does, leaving the germline J gene to fill in the end. The chain joins TRBV5-1 to TRBJ2-5, with TRBD2 matching 7 bases. Germline values: CDR1 SGHRS, CDR2 YFSETQ. The CDR3 totals 15 residues. V dropped 4 bases and J dropped 4; count of bases not matched to a gene: 10. CDR3 amino acids: CASSETSRTGETQYF. The covered CDR3 bases are TGCGCCAGCAGCGAGACTAGCCGCACAGGAGAGACC.

Concerning this clone: Read data end 3 residues before the CDR3 end; the end is taken from the germline J gene. The chain employs TRBV7-9 and TRBJ2-5; TRBD2 matches 8 bases. J gave up 7 bases and V 5 bases, and 12 bases lay outside the gene matches. The CDR3 totals 15 residues. Germline V gene data show CDR1 as SEHNR and CDR2 as FQNEAQ (reference sequence). The CDR3 region is CASSPEGLGLRTQYF. Partial CDR3 DNA: TGTGCCAGCAGCCCCGAGGGACTAGGTTTGCGGACC.

With regard to this clone: The sequenced fragment ends 3 residues before the CDR3 boundary, so the rest is inferred from the germline J gene. This sequence joins TRBV11-2 and TRBJ2-7; tentative D call: TRBD2 (6 bases). Germline V gene data show CDR1 as SGHAT and CDR2 as FQNNGV. V gave up 3 bases and J gave up 4 bases, with 16 bases separating them. The CDR3 totals 15 residues. CDR3 residues: CASSLSSEGGYEQYF. CDR3 DNA, as far as it was read: TGTGCCAGCAGCTTGTCTAGCGAGGGTGGATACGAG.

Comments on this clone: The sequence runs out 3 residues before the end of the CDR3; the remainder is reconstructed from the germline J gene. This chain joins TRBV28 and TRBJ2-7; unclear D gene. Looked up from germline, CDR1 is MDHEN and CDR2 is SYDVKM. The CDR3 extends over 12 amino acids. The V end lost 9 bases, the J end lost 0 bases, and 9 bases lay between the germline ends. The covered CDR3 bases are TGTGCCAGTAACGCGGTCTCCTACGAG. Encoded protein: CASNAVSYE. The full CDR3 reads CASNAVSYEQYF.

Comment on this clone: The read ends 3 residues shy of where the CDR3 ends; the end is completed using the germline J gene. The rearrangement joins TRBV5-1 to TRBJ1-1; a possible D gene is TRBD1 (6 bases). CDR1 and CDR2 from the germline V gene are SGHRS and YFSETQ. V lost 2 bases, J lost 0 bases, and 17 bases lay in between. The CDR3 consists of 17 residues. The DNA read from the CDR3 is TGCGCCAGCAGCTTAACAGGGACCCAAACCATGAACACTGAA. Translated: CASSLTGTQTMNTE. The whole CDR3 region reads CASSLTGTQTMNTEAFF. The variable domain in full, with the rest retrieved from reference TRBV5-1 and TRBJ1-1, is KAGVTQTPRYLIKTRGQQVTLSCSPISGHRSVSWYQQTPGQGLQFLFEYFSETQRNKGNFPGRFSGRQFSNSRSEMNVSTLELGDSALYLCASSLTGTQTMNTEAFFGQGTRLTVV.

About this clone: From the germline J gene comes the end of the CDR3, since the read stops 3 residues before it. The rearrangement links TRBV5-1 to TRBJ2-5; 8 nucleotides match TRBD1. V lost 2 bases to trimming and J lost 4 bases; unmatched junction nucleotides: 4. The CDR3 is 14 amino acids. The V gene's germline CDR1 is SGHRS and CDR2 YFSETQ. Partial CDR3 DNA: TGCGCCAGCAGCTTCACCGGACAGGGAGAGACC. This codes for CASSFTGQGET. The complete CDR3 sequence is CASSFTGQGETQYF.

Regarding this clone: From the germline J gene comes the end of the CDR3, since the read stops 3 residues before it. The V and J genes are TRBV29-1 and TRBJ2-4; TRBD2 agrees at 11 bases. Per germline, CDR1 SQVTM and CDR2 ANQGSEA. The CDR3 is made up of 12 amino acids. The chain's CDR3 is CSVVLAGGFQYF. Incomplete CDR3 DNA: TGCAGCGTTGTTCTAGCGGGGGGATTT. Based on the CDR3 plus reference TRBV29-1 and TRBJ2-4, the full variable domain is SAVISQKPSRDICQRGTSLTIQCQVDSQVTMMFWYRQQPGQSLTLIATANQGSEATYESGFVIDKFPISRPNLTFSTLTVSNMSPEDSSIYLCSVVLAGGFQYFGAGTRLSVL.

A word on this clone: The sequenced fragment ends 3 residues before the CDR3 boundary, so the rest is inferred from the germline J gene. The chain has TRBV20-1 and TRBJ2-1, with 7 bases matching TRBD2. CDR1 is DFQATT, CDR2 SNEGSKA, per germline (reference sequence). V lost 3 bases and J lost 3; bases outside the gene matches: 14. CDR3 size: 17 residues. The CDR3 spells CSARDKLAPDYYNEQFF. CDR3 DNA, as far as it was read: TGCAGTGCTAGGGACAAACTAGCGCCGGATTACTACAATGAG.

Worth noting for this clone: The CDR3 end falls 3 residues outside the read, so it is completed with the germline J gene. The chain recombines TRBV30 with TRBJ1-6; the D gene is possibly TRBD1 (6 bases). The CDR3 covers 14 residues. The germline gives CDR1 GTSNPN, CDR2 SVGIG (reference sequence). V was trimmed by 1 base and J by 7 bases, leaving 11 bases between them. The CDR3 is CAWSAAGGNSPLHF. CDR3 bases read: TGTGCCTGGAGTGCAGCGGGGGGCAATTCACCC. The full variable domain, completed using reference TRBV30 and TRBJ1-6, is SQTIHQWPATLVQPVGSPLSLECTVEGTSNPNLYWYRQAAGRGLQLLFYSVGIGQISSEVPQNLSASRPQDRQFILSSKKLLLSDSGFYLCAWSAAGGNSPLHFGNGTRLTVT.

The sequenced CDR3 bases are TGTGCCTGGAGTTGGGGGGGTAACTATGGC. This encodes CAWSWGGNYG. The CDR3, in full, reads CAWSWGGNYGYTF. The rearrangement links TRBV30 to TRBJ1-2; D is possibly TRBD1 (5 bases). The read ends 3 residues early relative to the CDR3; the germline J gene fills the gap. Germline CDR1 GTSNPN, CDR2 SVGIG (reference sequence). There are 13 residues in the CDR3. V was cut by 2 bases and J by 1 base, with 8 bases left in between.

In regard to this clone: Read data end 3 residues before the CDR3 end; the end is taken from the germline J gene. The chain has TRBV19 and TRBJ2-5; 7 bases agree with TRBD1. Germline loops: CDR1 LNHDA, CDR2 SQIVND (reference sequence). After removal of 5 bases from V and 3 bases from J, the junction contained 9 bases not matched to a gene. This CDR3 is built from 15 residues. The CDR3 loop is CASSPRDRPKETQYF. The covered CDR3 bases are TGTGCCAGTAGTCCCCGGGACAGACCTAAAGAGACC.